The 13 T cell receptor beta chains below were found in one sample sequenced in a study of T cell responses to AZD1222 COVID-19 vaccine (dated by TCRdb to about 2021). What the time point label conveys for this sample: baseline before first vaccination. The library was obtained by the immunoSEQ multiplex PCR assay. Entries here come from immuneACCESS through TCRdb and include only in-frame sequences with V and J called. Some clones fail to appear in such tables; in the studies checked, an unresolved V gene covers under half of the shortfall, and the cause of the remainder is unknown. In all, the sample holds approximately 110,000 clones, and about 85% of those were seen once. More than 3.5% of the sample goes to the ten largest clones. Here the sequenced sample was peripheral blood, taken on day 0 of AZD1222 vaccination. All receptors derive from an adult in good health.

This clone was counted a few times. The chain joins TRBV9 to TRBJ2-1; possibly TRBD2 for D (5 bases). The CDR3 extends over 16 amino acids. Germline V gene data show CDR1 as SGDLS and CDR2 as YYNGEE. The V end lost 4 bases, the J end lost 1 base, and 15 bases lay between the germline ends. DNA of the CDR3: TGTGCCAGCAGCTCAGACCTAGCCGTTTCCTACAATGAGCAGTTCTTC. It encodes CASSSDLAVSYNEQFF.

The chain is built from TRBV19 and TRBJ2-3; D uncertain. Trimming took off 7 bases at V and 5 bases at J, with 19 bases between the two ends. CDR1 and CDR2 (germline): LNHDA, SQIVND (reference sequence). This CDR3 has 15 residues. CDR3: CASNPRLIRGDTQYF. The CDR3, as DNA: TGTGCCAGTAATCCTCGACTGATCCGAGGAGATACGCAGTATTTT.

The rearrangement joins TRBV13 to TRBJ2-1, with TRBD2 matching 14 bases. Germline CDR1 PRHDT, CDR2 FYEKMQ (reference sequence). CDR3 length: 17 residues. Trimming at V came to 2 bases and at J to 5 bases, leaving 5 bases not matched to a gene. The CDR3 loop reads CASSLRRLAGGNNEQFF. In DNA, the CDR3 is TGTGCCAGCAGCTTACGCAGACTAGCGGGGGGGAACAATGAGCAGTTCTTC. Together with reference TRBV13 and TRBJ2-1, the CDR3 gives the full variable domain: AAGVIQSPRHLIKEKRETATLKCYPIPRHDTVYWYQQGPGQDPQFLISFYEKMQSDKGSIPDRFSAQQFSDYHSELNMSSLELGDSALYFCASSLRRLAGGNNEQFFGPGTRLTVL.

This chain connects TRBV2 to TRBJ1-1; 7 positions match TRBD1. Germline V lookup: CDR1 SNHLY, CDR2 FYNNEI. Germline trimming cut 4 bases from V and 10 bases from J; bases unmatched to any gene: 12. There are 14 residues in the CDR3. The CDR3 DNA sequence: TGTGCCAGCAGTGCGAGGGAACAGGGGCATATAGCTTTCTTT. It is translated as CASSAREQGHIAFF.

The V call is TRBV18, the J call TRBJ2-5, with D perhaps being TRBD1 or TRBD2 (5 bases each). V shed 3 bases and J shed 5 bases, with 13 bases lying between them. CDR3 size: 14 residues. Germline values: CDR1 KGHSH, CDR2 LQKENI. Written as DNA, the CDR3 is TGTGCCAGCTCACCCCCGGGACCGTGGGAGACCCAGTACTTC. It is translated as CASSPPGPWETQYF.

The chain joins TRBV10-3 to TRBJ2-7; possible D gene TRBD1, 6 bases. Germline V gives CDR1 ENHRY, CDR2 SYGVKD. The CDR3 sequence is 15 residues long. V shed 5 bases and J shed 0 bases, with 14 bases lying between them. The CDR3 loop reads CAISPSRDTSYEQYF. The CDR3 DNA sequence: TGTGCCATCAGTCCAAGCCGGGACACCTCCTACGAGCAGTACTTC.

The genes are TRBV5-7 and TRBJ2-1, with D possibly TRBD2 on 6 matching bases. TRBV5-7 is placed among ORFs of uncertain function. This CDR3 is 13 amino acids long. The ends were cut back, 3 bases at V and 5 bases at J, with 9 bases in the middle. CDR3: CASSSKRDNEQFF. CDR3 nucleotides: TGTGCCAGCAGCTCCAAGCGGGACAATGAGCAGTTCTTC.

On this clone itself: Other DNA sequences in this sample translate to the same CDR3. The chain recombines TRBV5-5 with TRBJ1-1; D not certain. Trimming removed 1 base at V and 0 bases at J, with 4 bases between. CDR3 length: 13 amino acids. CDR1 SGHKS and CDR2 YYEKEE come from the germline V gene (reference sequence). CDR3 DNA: TGTGCCAGCAGCTTGCGCGTGAACACTGAAGCTTTCTTT. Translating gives CASSLRVNTEAFF.

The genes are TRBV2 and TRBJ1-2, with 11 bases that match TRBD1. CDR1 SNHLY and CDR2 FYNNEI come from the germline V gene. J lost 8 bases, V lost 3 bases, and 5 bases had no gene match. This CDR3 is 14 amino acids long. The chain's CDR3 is CASSEDRGRRGYTF. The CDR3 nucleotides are TGTGCCAGCAGTGAGGACAGGGGGCGGAGAGGCTACACCTTC.

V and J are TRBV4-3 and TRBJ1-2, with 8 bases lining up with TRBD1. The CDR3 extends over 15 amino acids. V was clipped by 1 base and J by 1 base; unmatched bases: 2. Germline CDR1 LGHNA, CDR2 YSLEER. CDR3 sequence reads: CASSQGGQGNYGYTF. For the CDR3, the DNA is TGCGCCAGCAGCCAAGGAGGACAGGGTAACTATGGCTACACCTTC.

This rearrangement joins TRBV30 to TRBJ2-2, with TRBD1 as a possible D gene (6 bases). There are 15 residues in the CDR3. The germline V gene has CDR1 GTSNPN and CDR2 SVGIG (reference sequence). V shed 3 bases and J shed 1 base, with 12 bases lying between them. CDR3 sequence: CAWRGAARNTGELFF. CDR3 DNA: TGTGCCTGGAGGGGGGCGGCTCGGAACACCGGGGAGCTGTTTTTT.

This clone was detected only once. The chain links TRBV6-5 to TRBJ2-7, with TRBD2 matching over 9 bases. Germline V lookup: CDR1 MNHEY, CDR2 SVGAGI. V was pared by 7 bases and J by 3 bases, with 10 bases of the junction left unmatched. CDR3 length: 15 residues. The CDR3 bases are TGTGCCAGCACCCTTAGCGGGGGAAGCTACTACGAGCAGTACTTC. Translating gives CASTLSGGSYYEQYF.

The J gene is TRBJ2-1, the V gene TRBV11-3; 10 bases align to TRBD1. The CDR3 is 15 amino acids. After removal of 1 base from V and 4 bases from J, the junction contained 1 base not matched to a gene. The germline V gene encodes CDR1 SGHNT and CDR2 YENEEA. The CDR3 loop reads CASSLGTGGYNEQFF. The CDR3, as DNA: TGTGCCAGCAGCTTAGGGACAGGGGGATACAATGAGCAGTTCTTC. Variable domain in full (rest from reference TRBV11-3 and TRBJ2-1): EAGVVQSPRYKIIEKKQPVAFWCNPISGHNTLYWYLQNLGQGPELLIRYENEEAVDDSQLPKDRFSAERLKGVDSTLKIQPAELGDSAVYLCASSLGTGGYNEQFFGPGTRLTVL.